This T cell receptor (beta chain) was retrieved from a study of identical twins. As to this clonotype: Its antigen remains unidentified.

From germline, CDR1 is MNHNS and CDR2 SASEGT. The V gene end was trimmed by 6 bases and the J gene end by 6 bases; junction bases not matched to a gene: 7. The CDR3 is 15 residues long. Notes on the study in general: Interpretation of the results relied on cross-sectional statistical analysis and not on following the same donors. For out-of-frame alpha sequences shared by twins, low generation probability was in excess.

Among all donors, each was a healthy Caucasian. TCRdb reprocessed the 5' RACE reads with MiXCR, giving one entry per CDR3 protein. The data hold 500,000 or so distinct CDR3 sequences, with roughly 13% observed a single time. These data were also filed under a second study, of yellow fever vaccine responses in identical twins.

Input material: CD4+ T cells sorted from blood. This TCR was sampled from a woman aged 18-29 years in good health. The gene calls are TRBV6-1 and TRBJ2-1; TRBD1 matches at 11 bases. DNA of the CDR3: TGTGCCAGCAGGGGAAGGGGACAGGGGGTCAATGAGCAGTTCTTC. Residues: CASRGRGQGVNEQFF.